The rows below give T cell receptor beta chains drawn from one sample of a study of blood T cell repertoires in COVID-19. Using immunoSEQ multiplex PCR, the repertoire was profiled, and TCRdb retains in-frame clones only, with some absent. The table has 90,000 to 120,000 clones, approximately 90% seen once. Material for sequencing was peripheral blood. These receptors all come from a woman aged 25 to 39 with acute or convalescent COVID-19. The CDR3 runs from the conserved cysteine through the conserved F or W. A D gene is named only where the DNA matches it firmly. Part of the rows lack a size; the others show once, few, many or a class for expanded clones.

v_gene	abundance	j_gene	d_gene	CDR3nt	CDR3aa
TRBV5-4	NA	TRBJ1-2	NA	TGTGCCAGCAGTGTGTCTCGTAACTATGGCTACACCTTC	CASSVSRNYGYTF
TRBV4-1	NA	TRBJ1-1	TRBD1	TGCGCCAGCAGCACCGGGACAGGGCCTTTCTTT	CASSTGTGPFF
TRBV4-3	NA	TRBJ2-7	NA	TGCGCCAGCAGCCAGGGCAGCACCTACGAGCAGTACTTC	CASSQGSTYEQYF
TRBV7-6	NA	TRBJ2-1	TRBD2	TGTGCCAGCAGCTTAGCCTGGGCGAGGGACTACCCACACCCACTATCATATGAGCAGTTCTTC	CASSLAWARDYPHPLSYEQFF
TRBV4-3	once	TRBJ2-2	NA	TGCGCCAGCAGCCAACGGCGGGGTAACACCGGGGAGCTGTTTTTT	CASSQRRGNTGELFF
TRBV11-2	NA	TRBJ1-5	NA	TGTGCCAGCAGCTTATCTTCCAGTCAGCCCCAGCATTTT	CASSLSSSQPQHF
TRBV28	NA	TRBJ1-2	TRBD1	TGTGCCAGCACCCTCGGGACAGTTAACTATGGCTACACCTTC	CASTLGTVNYGYTF
TRBV6-5	NA	TRBJ1-2	TRBD1	TGTGCCAGCAGTAGGACAGGGCGGGACTATGGCTACACCTTC	CASSRTGRDYGYTF
TRBV27	NA	TRBJ2-1	NA	TGTGCCAGCGGGGGAGGCGGCGGCCCCGCTGGATTGCATGAGCAGTTCTTC	CASGGGGGPAGLHEQFF
TRBV7-9	NA	TRBJ2-5	TRBD1	TGTGCCAGCAGTCCTAGGCGGGCAGGGGGCGCGTGGGAGACCCAGTACTTC	CASSPRRAGGAWETQYF
TRBV6-5	NA	TRBJ1-1	NA	TGTGCCAGCAGTTACTCCGACAGTTGGAACACTGAAGCTTTCTTT	CASSYSDSWNTEAFF
TRBV4-3	NA	TRBJ1-6	NA	TGCGCCAGCAGCCAAGTCCAGGGGCCCAACTATAATTCACCCCTCCACTTT	CASSQVQGPNYNSPLHF
TRBV6-5	few	TRBJ1-2	TRBD1	TGTGCCAGCAGTTACTTGACAGGGGGCTATGGCTACACCTTC	CASSYLTGGYGYTF
TRBV14	NA	TRBJ1-2	NA	TGTGCCAGCAGTCTCCGGGGCGCGAACAGGGTTAACTATGGCTACACCTTC	CASSLRGANRVNYGYTF
TRBV4-1	few	TRBJ2-7	NA	TGCGCCAGCAGCCAAGAACCGGGAGTAGACGAGCAGTACTTC	CASSQEPGVDEQYF
TRBV5-5	NA	TRBJ1-1	NA	TGTGCCAGCAGCCCACAGGTTACCTCTCTCACTGAAGCTTTCTTT	CASSPQVTSLTEAFF
TRBV3-1/TRBV3-2	NA	TRBJ2-7	NA	TGTGCCAGCAGCCAAGTCAGGTACGAGCAGTACTTC	CASSQVRYEQYF
TRBV2	NA	TRBJ2-7	TRBD2	TGTGCCAGCAGTCCCAGTGCGGGGGGGTTTTATGAGCAGTACTTC	CASSPSAGGFYEQYF
TRBV7-9	NA	TRBJ1-1	NA	TGTGCCAGCAGCTTAGTGCAGTCGATGAACACTGAAGCTTTCTTT	CASSLVQSMNTEAFF
TRBV28	NA	TRBJ2-7	NA	TGTGCCAGCAAGAAACAACTACACTACGAGCAGTACTTC	CASKKQLHYEQYF
TRBV5-1	once	TRBJ2-1	NA	TGCGCCAGCAGCTTGTATGATGAGCAGTTCTTC	CASSLYDEQFF
TRBV5-4	NA	TRBJ1-2	NA	TGTGCCAGCAGCTTGTCCGCTAATGGCTACACCTTC	CASSLSANGYTF
TRBV28	once	TRBJ2-1	TRBD2	TGTGCCAGCAGTTTCCCTGGACTAGCGGGGGTTACGGGGTTAGAGCAGTTCTTC	CASSFPGLAGVTGLEQFF
TRBV10-2	NA	TRBJ1-5	NA	TGCGCCAGCAGTGATAGGGAGGCTTCCCAGCCCCAGCATTTT	CASSDREASQPQHF
TRBV19	NA	TRBJ2-7	NA	TGTGCCAGTAGTGGTCGACAGGCCTCCTCCTACGAGCAGTACTTC	CASSGRQASSYEQYF
TRBV2	NA	TRBJ2-3	TRBD2	TGTGCCAGCAGTGAGGGACTAGCGGGGGGTGTTACGCAGTATTTT	CASSEGLAGGVTQYF
TRBV30	NA	TRBJ2-6	TRBD2	TGTGCCTGGAGTGTACAGCCGGGGGGAACTGGGGCCAACGTCCTGACTTTC	CAWSVQPGGTGANVLTF
TRBV5-6	NA	TRBJ2-3	TRBD2	TGTGCCAGCAGCTCTAGCGGGAGCAGGAGCACAGATACGCAGTATTTT	CASSSSGSRSTDTQYF
TRBV11-3	NA	TRBJ2-7	NA	TGTGCCAGCAGCTTCTCCGGGACGGTGGAGGGGTACGAGCAGTACTTC	CASSFSGTVEGYEQYF
TRBV29-1	once	TRBJ2-3	TRBD2	TGCAGCGTTGGACTAGCCCCCCGCACAGATACGCAGTATTTT	CSVGLAPRTDTQYF
TRBV5-4	once	TRBJ2-7	NA	TGTGCCAGCAGCTTGAATCCTAGCCCCTACGAGCAGTACTTC	CASSLNPSPYEQYF
TRBV7-2	NA	TRBJ1-1	NA	TGTGCCAGCAGCCAAAGTAGAGCTGTGGTATTCTTT	CASSQSRAVVFF
TRBV28	NA	TRBJ2-7	TRBD2	TGTGCCACCTTAGCGGGACTACCCGGTGCCTACGAGCAGTACTTC	CATLAGLPGAYEQYF
TRBV3-1/TRBV3-2	NA	TRBJ1-6	TRBD1	TGTGCCAGCAGCCAAGATCTGACAGGGCTTGATTCACCCCTCCACTTT	CASSQDLTGLDSPLHF
TRBV5-6	NA	TRBJ1-5	NA	TGTGCCAGCAGCCGGACAGCGAACAATCAGCCCCAGCATTTT	CASSRTANNQPQHF
TRBV5-4	NA	TRBJ1-3	TRBD1	TGTGCCAGCAGCCCGGACAGGGTAGGAGGAAACACCATATATTTT	CASSPDRVGGNTIYF
TRBV5-1	NA	TRBJ2-1	NA	TGCGCCAGCGCGGACGTGGGGGGCTCCTACAATGAGCAGTTCTTC	CASADVGGSYNEQFF
TRBV5-1	NA	TRBJ1-2	TRBD1	TGCGCCAGCAGAACGGGACAGGGGGTCTATGGCTACACCTTC	CASRTGQGVYGYTF
TRBV5-1	NA	TRBJ2-1	TRBD2	TGCGCCAGCACCAGTTCTATCACGGGACTAGGCCACAATGAGCAGTTCTTC	CASTSSITGLGHNEQFF
TRBV5-1	NA	TRBJ1-4	NA	TGCGCCAGCAGCTTGGGCGGGATAAACGAAAAACTGTTTTTT	CASSLGGINEKLFF